This TCR beta chain emerged from a study of blood T cell repertoires in COVID-19. Profiling relied on immunoSEQ multiplex PCR, and the TCRdb table lists in-frame clones only, not all of them. The sample has about 100,000 clones, about four fifths seen once. This clonotype was obtained from a human donor in a cohort sampled during active COVID-19. Sequenced sample: peripheral blood.

The CDR3 sequence is CASSDGGSGNQPQHF. CDR3 bases: TGTGCCAGCAGTGACGGGGGATCGGGCAATCAGCCCCAGCATTTT. The chain recombines TRBV2 with TRBJ1-5, with D perhaps matching TRBD1 (5 bases). Trimming left V 3 bases short and J 2 bases short, with 11 bases between. The V gene's germline CDR1 is SNHLY and CDR2 FYNNEI. CDR3 length equals 15 residues.